These T cell receptor beta chains were read from a single sample in a study of a mutant IDH1 vaccine in newly diagnosed glioma. The table came from immunoSEQ multiplex PCR; TCRdb's copy has only in-frame clones and leaves some out. The sample has nearly 50,000 clones, 70% to 90% seen once. The sequencing here drew on PBMCs, taken from a glioma patient treated with radiotherapy, temozolomide or both. All receptors come from a man aged 35 to 55 with glioma. The CDR3 runs from the conserved cysteine through the conserved F or W. A D gene is named only where the DNA matches it firmly. The size of a clone is reported for some rows only, either as once, few or many, or as a class for expanded clones.

DNA: TGTGCCGGAAAAGGACAGGTCAATCAGCCCCAGCATTTT; CDR3: CAGKGQVNQPQHF; D: TRBD1; length: 13; size: -; J: TRBJ1-5; V: TRBV2
DNA: TGTGCCAGCTCCTTGCCGGGCGTAAGCTACGAGCAGTACTTC; CDR3: CASSLPGVSYEQYF; D: -; length: 14; size: -; J: TRBJ2-7; V: TRBV18
DNA: TGTGCCAGCAGCTTGGGGGAAGCCGGGACTAACTCCTTGACAGATACGCAGTATTTT; CDR3: CASSLGEAGTNSLTDTQYF; D: TRBD2; length: 19; size: -; J: TRBJ2-3; V: TRBV7-9
DNA: TGTGCCAGCAGCTCCATTGCGGGAGGACCGAGAGAGACCCAGTACTTC; CDR3: CASSSIAGGPRETQYF; D: TRBD2; length: 16; size: -; J: TRBJ2-5; V: TRBV7-9
DNA: TGTGCCAGCAGTTTAGACCCCCCCACAGTTAGGGACTATGGCTACACCTTC; CDR3: CASSLDPPTVRDYGYTF; D: -; length: 17; size: -; J: TRBJ1-2; V: TRBV27
DNA: TGTGCCAGCAGCTTACTAGCGTACGACTCTGAGCAGTACTTC; CDR3: CASSLLAYDSEQYF; D: -; length: 14; size: -; J: TRBJ2-7; V: TRBV11-3
DNA: TGTGCCAGTAGGAAGGGGGTGAAAGAGACCCAGTACTTC; CDR3: CASRKGVKETQYF; D: -; length: 13; size: -; J: TRBJ2-5; V: TRBV19
DNA: TGTGCCAGCAGCCCTGGAGAGGTTAGCAATCAGCCCCAGCATTTT; CDR3: CASSPGEVSNQPQHF; D: -; length: 15; size: -; J: TRBJ1-5; V: TRBV7-2
DNA: TGTGCCAGTAGCCCCCGGCGGGGGGAGTTCTACACCTTC; CDR3: CASSPRRGEFYTF; D: -; length: 13; size: -; J: TRBJ1-2; V: TRBV19
DNA: TGTGCCAGCAGTTTACCAGACTCCTACAATGAGCAGTTCTTC; CDR3: CASSLPDSYNEQFF; D: -; length: 14; size: -; J: TRBJ2-1; V: TRBV28
DNA: TGCAGTGGGGCTCGTTCCTACGAGCAGTACTTC; CDR3: CSGARSYEQYF; D: -; length: 11; size: once; J: TRBJ2-7; V: TRBV20-1
DNA: TGTGCCAGCAGTCAGGGGGGAATGATGTTTTTT; CDR3: CASSQGGMMFF; D: TRBD1; length: 11; size: once; J: TRBJ1-4; V: TRBV6-5
DNA: TGTGCCAGCAAGAGCGGGACAGGGGCTTCCGAGCAGTACTTC; CDR3: CASKSGTGASEQYF; D: TRBD1; length: 14; size: medium-sized; J: TRBJ2-7; V: TRBV28
DNA: TGTGCCACCAGCAGCCCGGGACAGGGGGCCTACGAGCAGTACTTC; CDR3: CATSSPGQGAYEQYF; D: TRBD1; length: 15; size: -; J: TRBJ2-7; V: TRBV15
DNA: TGCGCCAGCAGCTCGTCAGGGGGTTCCAACGAGCAGTACTTC; CDR3: CASSSSGGSNEQYF; D: TRBD1; length: 14; size: -; J: TRBJ2-7; V: TRBV5-1
DNA: TGTGCCAGCAGCTTGACCCTCAGGACTAGCGGGTGGGTGGAGACCCAGTACTTC; CDR3: CASSLTLRTSGWVETQYF; D: TRBD2; length: 18; size: few; J: TRBJ2-5; V: TRBV5-4
DNA: TGTGCCAGCAGCCAGAATACAGCTGGCAATCAGCCCCAGCATTTT; CDR3: CASSQNTAGNQPQHF; D: -; length: 15; size: -; J: TRBJ1-5; V: TRBV7-9
DNA: TGCGCCAGCAGCCGAACCGGGACTAGCGGAGACTATGAGCAGTTCTTC; CDR3: CASSRTGTSGDYEQFF; D: TRBD2; length: 16; size: -; J: TRBJ2-1; V: TRBV5-1
DNA: TGCGCCAGCAGCTTAACAGGGACGAACTATGGCTACACCTTC; CDR3: CASSLTGTNYGYTF; D: -; length: 14; size: -; J: TRBJ1-2; V: TRBV5-1
DNA: TGTGCCAGCAGTTCCACGACAGTAGCCAAAAACATTCAGTACTTC; CDR3: CASSSTTVAKNIQYF; D: -; length: 15; size: -; J: TRBJ2-4; V: TRBV6-5
DNA: TGCGCCAGCAGCCAAGGGGATAGCGGGAGAGGGGGTGGCGAGCAGTACTTC; CDR3: CASSQGDSGRGGGEQYF; D: TRBD2; length: 17; size: -; J: TRBJ2-7; V: TRBV4-1
DNA: TGTGCCAGCAGCGATAGGGCTAGCGGAACCACCGGGGAGCTGTTTTTT; CDR3: CASSDRASGTTGELFF; D: TRBD2; length: 16; size: -; J: TRBJ2-2; V: TRBV7-9